The present T cell receptor beta chain was sequenced within a study of follicular helper T cells after annual influenza vaccination. Time point given: 2015-2016 season, pre-vaccination. Measured with immunoSEQ multiplex PCR; TCRdb has only the in-frame clones, and not every one. The table lists some 10,000 clones, more than 65% of them singletons. The germline V gene encodes CDR1 SGHTA and CDR2 FQGNSA. The CDR3 consists of 13 residues. V was trimmed by 4 bases and J by 2 bases, leaving 8 bases between them. Source: CXCR5+ CD38- circulating T follicular helper cells from blood, taken on the day of influenza vaccination. Stated subset: circulating Tfh, non-naive CD4+CXCR5+PD-1+ (ICOS+CD38+ or ICOS-CD38-). The receptor was derived from an adult who received the influenza vaccine. The gene calls are TRBV7-2 and TRBJ1-2, with TRBD1 as a possible D gene (5 bases). CDR3 nucleotide sequence: TGTGCCAGCAGCTCGAGACAGAACTATGGCTACACCTTC. Its translation: CASSSRQNYGYTF.